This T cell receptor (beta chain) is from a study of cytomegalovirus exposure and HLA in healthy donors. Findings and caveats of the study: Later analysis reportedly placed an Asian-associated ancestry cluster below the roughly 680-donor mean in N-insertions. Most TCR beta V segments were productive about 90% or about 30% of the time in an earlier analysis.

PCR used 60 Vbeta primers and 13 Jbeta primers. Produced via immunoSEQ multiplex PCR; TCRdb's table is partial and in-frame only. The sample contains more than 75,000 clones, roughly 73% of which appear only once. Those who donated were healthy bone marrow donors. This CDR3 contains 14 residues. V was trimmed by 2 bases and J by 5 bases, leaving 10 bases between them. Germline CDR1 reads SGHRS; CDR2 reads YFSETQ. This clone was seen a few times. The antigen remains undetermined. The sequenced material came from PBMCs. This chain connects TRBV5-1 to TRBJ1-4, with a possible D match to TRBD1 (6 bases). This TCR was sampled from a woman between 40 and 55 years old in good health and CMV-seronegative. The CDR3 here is CASSFGGSNEKLFF. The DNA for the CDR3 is TGCGCCAGCAGCTTTGGGGGCTCCAATGAAAAACTGTTTTTT.